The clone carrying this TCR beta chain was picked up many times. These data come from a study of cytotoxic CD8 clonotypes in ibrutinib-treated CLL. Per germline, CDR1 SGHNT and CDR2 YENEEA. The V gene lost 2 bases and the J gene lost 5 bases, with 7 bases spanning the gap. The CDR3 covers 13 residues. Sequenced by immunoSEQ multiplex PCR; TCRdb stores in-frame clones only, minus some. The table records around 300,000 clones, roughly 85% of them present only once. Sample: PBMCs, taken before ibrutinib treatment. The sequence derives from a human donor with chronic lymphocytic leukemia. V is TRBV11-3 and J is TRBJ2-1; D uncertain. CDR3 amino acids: CASSLSGNNEQFF. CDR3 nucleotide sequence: TGTGCCAGCAGCTTATCAGGCAACAATGAGCAGTTCTTC.